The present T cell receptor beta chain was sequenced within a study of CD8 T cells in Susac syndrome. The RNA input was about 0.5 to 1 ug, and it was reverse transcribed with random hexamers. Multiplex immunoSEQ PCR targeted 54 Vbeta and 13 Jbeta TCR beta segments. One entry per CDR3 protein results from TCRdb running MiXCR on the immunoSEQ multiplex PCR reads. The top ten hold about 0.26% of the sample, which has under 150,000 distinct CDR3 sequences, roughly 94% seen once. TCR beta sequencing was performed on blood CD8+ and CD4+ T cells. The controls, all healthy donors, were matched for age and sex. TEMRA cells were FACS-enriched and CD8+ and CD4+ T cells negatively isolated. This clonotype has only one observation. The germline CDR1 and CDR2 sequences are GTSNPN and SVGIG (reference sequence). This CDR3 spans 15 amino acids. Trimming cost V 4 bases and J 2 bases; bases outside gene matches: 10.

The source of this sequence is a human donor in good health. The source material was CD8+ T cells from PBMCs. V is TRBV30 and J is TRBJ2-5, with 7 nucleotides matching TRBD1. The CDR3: CAWTIGTVIQETQYF. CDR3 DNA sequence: TGTGCCTGGACCATCGGGACAGTCATTCAAGAGACCCAGTACTTC. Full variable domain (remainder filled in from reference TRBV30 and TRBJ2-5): SQTIHQWPATLVQPVGSPLSLECTVEGTSNPNLYWYRQAAGRGLQLLFYSVGIGQISSEVPQNLSASRPQDRQFILSSKKLLLSDSGFYLCAWTIGTVIQETQYFGPGTRLLVL.